This is a list of T cell receptor beta chains from one sample in a study of blood T cell repertoires in COVID-19. Libraries were prepared by immunoSEQ multiplex PCR; TCRdb keeps only in-frame clonotypes and omits some of them. The table lists about 250,000 clones, about 80% of them singletons. The sample was peripheral blood. The receptors stem from a person between 65 and 80 years old with COVID-19, enrolled during active disease. CDR3s include the opening cysteine and the closing phenylalanine or tryptophan. A D gene is named only where the DNA matches it firmly. Only some rows state a clone size, as once, few, many or a class for expanded clones.

V gene	clone size	J gene	D gene	CDR3 DNA	CDR3 protein
TRBV28	once	TRBJ2-7	NA	TGTGCCAGCAGACCCCCCCGGGACTTCTACGAGCAGTACTTC	CASRPPRDFYEQYF
TRBV5-1	once	TRBJ2-7	NA	TGCGCCAGCAGCCGCGGGGTCTCCTACGAGCAGTACTTC	CASSRGVSYEQYF
TRBV6-2/TRBV6-3	NA	TRBJ1-5	NA	TGTGCCAGCAGTTACGTACAGAATCAGCCCCAGCATTTT	CASSYVQNQPQHF
TRBV6-2/TRBV6-3	few	TRBJ2-7	TRBD2	TGTGCCAGCAGTTACGAATTCGGGACGACTAGCGGGGTACCCGAGCAGTACTTC	CASSYEFGTTSGVPEQYF
TRBV19	NA	TRBJ2-5	TRBD2	TGTGCCAGTTTACCCTGGGAGGGCCGAGACCAGTACTTC	CASLPWEGRDQYF
TRBV5-1	NA	TRBJ2-7	TRBD2	TGCGCCAGCAGCTTGGTTGCCGGGGGGGGCTACGAGCAGTACTTC	CASSLVAGGGYEQYF
TRBV4-1	NA	TRBJ1-1	TRBD1	TGCGCCAGCAGCCGGGGACAGACCACTGAAGCTTTCTTT	CASSRGQTTEAFF
TRBV10-2	NA	TRBJ2-1	NA	TGCGCCAGCACGGAGGCGGCGAATGAGCAGTTCTTC	CASTEAANEQFF
TRBV14	NA	TRBJ2-1	TRBD2	TGTGCCAGCAGCCAAGAGGTCGGACTAGCGGGACGCGAGCAGTTCTTC	CASSQEVGLAGREQFF
TRBV7-2	NA	TRBJ1-2	NA	TGTGCCAGCAGCCCCTCTGGGGGGATACCTAACTATGGCTACACCTTC	CASSPSGGIPNYGYTF
TRBV6-1	NA	TRBJ1-5	NA	TGTGCCAGCAGTGAACAGGGGAGAAGCAATCAGCCCCAGCATTTT	CASSEQGRSNQPQHF
TRBV7-8	NA	TRBJ2-3	TRBD1	TGTGCCAGCAGCTCCAGACAGGGTAATCGTGGGACAGATACGCAGTATTTT	CASSSRQGNRGTDTQYF
TRBV25-1	few	TRBJ2-1	TRBD2	TGTGCCAGCAGTGCACTAGCGGGAGTGACCAATGAGCAGTTCTTC	CASSALAGVTNEQFF
TRBV6-1	NA	TRBJ2-3	TRBD2	TGTGCCAGCAGTGCCATAGCGGGGGGTCTCACAGATACGCAGTATTTT	CASSAIAGGLTDTQYF
TRBV27	NA	TRBJ1-2	TRBD1	TGTGCCAGCCGCCAGGGGACAGCGCTTCACCGCTACACCTTC	CASRQGTALHRYTF
TRBV7-9	NA	TRBJ2-1	TRBD2	TGTGCCAGCAGCCCCGCCCGGACTAGCGGGAGGGCCATGTTGAATGAGCAGTTCTTC	CASSPARTSGRAMLNEQFF
TRBV30	NA	TRBJ1-6	TRBD1	TGTGCCTGGAGCCGGGACAGGGCCAAAAATTCACCCCTCCACTTT	CAWSRDRAKNSPLHF
TRBV6-4	NA	TRBJ1-4	TRBD1	TGTGCCAGCAGTGACTCGACAGGGCCCTATAATGAAAAACTGTTTTTT	CASSDSTGPYNEKLFF
TRBV28	many	TRBJ1-5	TRBD1	TGTGCCAGCAGTAACAGGGGGCGATCACCCACGTTGGGGCAGCCCCAGCATTTT	CASSNRGRSPTLGQPQHF
TRBV30	NA	TRBJ1-5	TRBD1	TGTGCCTGGTGTACAGGGGGGAATCAGCCCCAGCATTTT	CAWCTGGNQPQHF
TRBV28	NA	TRBJ2-2	NA	TGTGCCAGCAGTTTGTCCGCAGGGCCACTTAACACCGGGGAGCTGTTTTTT	CASSLSAGPLNTGELFF